These T cell receptor beta chains were read from a single sample in a study of shared T cell receptors in the human thymus. Profiled with immunoSEQ multiplex PCR; TCRdb holds only in-frame clones, not every one. This sample has hundreds of thousands of clones; roughly 85% occur once, and the top ten carry around 0.0099%. These data were also reused for a study on human thymus T cells.

Sequenced material: thymocytes. The receptors shown here come from a girl in the first two years of life with a congenital heart defect. CDR3s include the opening cysteine and the closing phenylalanine or tryptophan. Each record gives: clone size, D gene, J gene, V gene, CDR3 protein, CDR3 DNA. The D gene is left open where the match is weak. Clone size is given for some rows only: seen once, a few or many times, or a class if the clone is expanded.

abundance: .
d_gene: .
j_gene: TRBJ1-3
v_gene: TRBV19
CDR3aa: CASIAGENTIYF
CDR3nt: TGTGCCAGTATTGCAGGGGAAAACACCATATATTTT

abundance: .
d_gene: TRBD2
j_gene: TRBJ2-5
v_gene: TRBV7-6
CDR3aa: CASTGTSRETQYF
CDR3nt: TGTGCCAGCACCGGGACTAGTAGGGAGACCCAGTACTTC

abundance: .
d_gene: .
j_gene: TRBJ2-2
v_gene: TRBV2
CDR3aa: CASRLGTPNTGELFF
CDR3nt: TGTGCCAGCAGACTAGGGACACCGAACACCGGGGAGCTGTTTTTT

abundance: .
d_gene: TRBD1
j_gene: TRBJ1-2
v_gene: TRBV5-6
CDR3aa: CASSYPLQGAVYYGYTF
CDR3nt: TGTGCCAGCAGCTACCCGCTACAGGGGGCGGTATACTATGGCTACACCTTC

abundance: .
d_gene: .
j_gene: TRBJ1-2
v_gene: TRBV5-1
CDR3aa: CASSLVIREGYTF
CDR3nt: TGCGCCAGCAGCTTGGTAATCAGGGAAGGCTACACCTTC

abundance: once
d_gene: .
j_gene: TRBJ2-7
v_gene: TRBV6-6
CDR3aa: CASLGQAPDYEQYF
CDR3nt: TGTGCCAGCCTGGGGCAGGCCCCAGACTACGAGCAGTACTTC

abundance: .
d_gene: TRBD1
j_gene: TRBJ1-4
v_gene: TRBV15
CDR3aa: CATSRVKETGYLTTNEKLFF
CDR3nt: TGTGCCACCAGCAGAGTAAAAGAGACAGGGTATCTTACAACTAATGAAAAACTGTTTTTT

abundance: few
d_gene: .
j_gene: TRBJ1-1
v_gene: TRBV7-9
CDR3aa: CASSPPPPSTEAFF
CDR3nt: TGTGCCAGCAGCCCTCCCCCCCCGTCCACTGAAGCTTTCTTT

abundance: .
d_gene: .
j_gene: TRBJ2-3
v_gene: TRBV27
CDR3aa: CASSCGARKPDTQYF
CDR3nt: TGTGCCAGCAGTTGTGGGGCGCGTAAGCCAGATACGCAGTATTTT

abundance: .
d_gene: TRBD1
j_gene: TRBJ1-4
v_gene: TRBV14
CDR3aa: CASTQGAREKLFF
CDR3nt: TGTGCCAGCACCCAGGGGGCGAGGGAAAAACTGTTTTTT

abundance: once
d_gene: TRBD2
j_gene: TRBJ2-3
v_gene: TRBV11-2
CDR3aa: CASRPLAGASTDTQYF
CDR3nt: TGTGCCAGCAGACCCCTAGCGGGCGCCAGCACAGATACGCAGTATTTT

abundance: .
d_gene: TRBD1
j_gene: TRBJ2-2
v_gene: TRBV15
CDR3aa: CATSRDRDRDTGELFF
CDR3nt: TGTGCCACCAGCAGGGACCGGGACAGGGATACCGGGGAGCTGTTTTTT

abundance: .
d_gene: TRBD1
j_gene: TRBJ1-4
v_gene: TRBV7-9
CDR3aa: CASSYSNRGPLEKLFF
CDR3nt: TGTGCCAGCAGTTATTCTAACAGGGGGCCCCTGGAAAAACTGTTTTTT

abundance: .
d_gene: TRBD1
j_gene: TRBJ1-2
v_gene: TRBV19
CDR3aa: CASSIGVDRGLGGYTF
CDR3nt: TGTGCCAGTAGTATTGGCGTAGACAGGGGGCTGGGCGGCTACACCTTC

abundance: .
d_gene: TRBD1
j_gene: TRBJ1-2
v_gene: TRBV9
CDR3aa: CASSIHRGGYTF
CDR3nt: TGTGCCAGCAGCATCCACAGGGGTGGCTACACCTTC

abundance: .
d_gene: TRBD1
j_gene: TRBJ1-1
v_gene: TRBV6-5
CDR3aa: CASRLTTGAWTEAFF
CDR3nt: TGTGCCAGCAGGCTTACTACAGGGGCGTGGACTGAAGCTTTCTTT

abundance: .
d_gene: .
j_gene: TRBJ1-2
v_gene: TRBV12-5
CDR3aa: CASGLGGQLYTF
CDR3nt: TGTGCTAGTGGTTTGGGCGGACAGCTTTACACCTTC

abundance: once
d_gene: .
j_gene: TRBJ1-6
v_gene: TRBV6-5
CDR3aa: CASSYSGSSYNSPLHF
CDR3nt: TGTGCCAGCAGTTACTCAGGGAGCTCCTATAATTCACCCCTCCACTTT

abundance: .
d_gene: .
j_gene: TRBJ1-2
v_gene: TRBV6-5
CDR3aa: CASRETGGYGYTF
CDR3nt: TGTGCCAGCAGGGAGACAGGCGGCTATGGCTACACCTTC

abundance: once
d_gene: .
j_gene: TRBJ2-3
v_gene: TRBV6-5
CDR3aa: CASKGTGPSTDTQYF
CDR3nt: TGTGCCAGCAAGGGGACTGGGCCTAGCACAGATACGCAGTATTTT

abundance: .
d_gene: .
j_gene: TRBJ2-1
v_gene: TRBV5-1
CDR3aa: CASSLYRDNEQFF
CDR3nt: TGCGCCAGCAGCTTGTACAGAGACAATGAGCAGTTCTTC

abundance: .
d_gene: .
j_gene: TRBJ2-1
v_gene: TRBV21-1
CDR3aa: CASSKRSPGSREQFF
CDR3nt: TGTGCCAGCAGCAAAAGGAGCCCGGGGTCGCGGGAGCAGTTCTTC

abundance: .
d_gene: TRBD1
j_gene: TRBJ1-4
v_gene: TRBV15
CDR3aa: CATSRDRGPNEKLFF
CDR3nt: TGTGCCACCAGCAGAGACAGGGGGCCTAATGAAAAACTGTTTTTT

abundance: .
d_gene: .
j_gene: TRBJ1-2
v_gene: TRBV2
CDR3aa: CASRLELQGEQRPNYGYTF
CDR3nt: TGTGCCAGCAGGTTGGAACTACAGGGTGAACAACGACCTAACTATGGCTACACCTTC

abundance: once
d_gene: TRBD1
j_gene: TRBJ1-6
v_gene: TRBV5-6
CDR3aa: CASSLPHLDRGFNSPLHF
CDR3nt: TGTGCCAGCAGCCTCCCCCACCTAGACAGGGGCTTTAATTCACCCCTCCACTTT

abundance: .
d_gene: .
j_gene: TRBJ1-6
v_gene: TRBV6-5
CDR3aa: CASSYSKGDNSPLHF
CDR3nt: TGTGCCAGCAGTTACTCGAAAGGGGATAATTCCCCCCTCCACTTT

abundance: .
d_gene: .
j_gene: TRBJ1-1
v_gene: TRBV5-4
CDR3aa: CASSFWGAEAFF
CDR3nt: TGTGCCAGCAGCTTTTGGGGGGCTGAAGCTTTCTTT

abundance: .
d_gene: TRBD1
j_gene: TRBJ1-5
v_gene: TRBV27
CDR3aa: CASSLWAGGGGDNQPQHF
CDR3nt: TGTGCCAGCAGTTTATGGGCAGGGGGCGGGGGGGATAATCAGCCCCAGCATTTT

abundance: .
d_gene: .
j_gene: TRBJ2-7
v_gene: TRBV10-3
CDR3aa: CAIRAITPSREEQYF
CDR3nt: TGTGCCATCAGGGCTATCACCCCTAGCAGAGAAGAGCAGTACTTC

abundance: few
d_gene: .
j_gene: TRBJ2-3
v_gene: TRBV5-4
CDR3aa: CASSARWGRKNCHTDTQYF
CDR3nt: TGTGCCAGCAGCGCCAGATGGGGCAGAAAAAATTGTCACACAGATACGCAGTATTTT

abundance: .
d_gene: .
j_gene: TRBJ1-5
v_gene: TRBV12-5
CDR3aa: CASGLGGQPQHF
CDR3nt: TGTGCTAGTGGTTTAGGCGGACAGCCCCAGCATTTT

abundance: .
d_gene: .
j_gene: TRBJ1-1
v_gene: TRBV19
CDR3aa: CASSEDKTEAFF
CDR3nt: TGTGCCAGTAGTGAGGACAAAACTGAAGCTTTCTTT

abundance: .
d_gene: .
j_gene: TRBJ2-7
v_gene: TRBV5-8
CDR3aa: CASRVGAGEQYF
CDR3nt: TGTGCCAGCAGAGTAGGGGCCGGCGAGCAGTACTTC

abundance: .
d_gene: TRBD1
j_gene: TRBJ1-5
v_gene: TRBV10-3
CDR3aa: CAISQGGQPQHF
CDR3nt: TGTGCCATCAGTCAGGGGGGCCAGCCCCAGCATTTT

abundance: .
d_gene: .
j_gene: TRBJ2-7
v_gene: TRBV5-1
CDR3aa: CASRHDMAGFSEQYF
CDR3nt: TGCGCCAGCAGACACGACATGGCGGGGTTCAGCGAGCAGTACTTC

abundance: .
d_gene: .
j_gene: TRBJ1-5
v_gene: TRBV2
CDR3aa: CASSEWGLNQPQHF
CDR3nt: TGTGCCAGCAGTGAGTGGGGCCTAAATCAGCCCCAGCATTTT

abundance: .
d_gene: TRBD2
j_gene: TRBJ2-1
v_gene: TRBV19
CDR3aa: CASSDSRGSGERDEQFF
CDR3nt: TGTGCCAGTAGTGACTCGAGAGGTAGCGGGGAGCGCGATGAGCAGTTCTTC

abundance: .
d_gene: TRBD1
j_gene: TRBJ1-2
v_gene: TRBV28
CDR3aa: CASSPGGDDYGYTF
CDR3nt: TGTGCCAGCAGCCCAGGGGGCGACGACTATGGCTACACCTTC

abundance: .
d_gene: .
j_gene: TRBJ2-1
v_gene: TRBV20-1
CDR3aa: CSAGNGGQFF
CDR3nt: TGCAGTGCTGGTAACGGGGGGCAGTTCTTC

abundance: .
d_gene: TRBD1
j_gene: TRBJ2-2
v_gene: TRBV29-1
CDR3aa: CSVVSGPRGTGELFF
CDR3nt: TGCAGCGTTGTATCAGGACCCAGGGGGACCGGGGAGCTGTTTTTT

abundance: .
d_gene: TRBD2
j_gene: TRBJ2-7
v_gene: TRBV18
CDR3aa: CASSPGLIAGVYYEQYF
CDR3nt: TGTGCCAGCTCACCGGGGCTGATAGCGGGGGTCTACTACGAGCAGTACTTC

abundance: .
d_gene: .
j_gene: TRBJ2-7
v_gene: TRBV2
CDR3aa: CASSPPGPPNVGYEQYF
CDR3nt: TGTGCCAGCAGTCCCCCTGGGCCTCCGAACGTTGGCTACGAGCAGTACTTC